The present TCR beta chain was sequenced within a study of control samples from healthy donors and cancer patients. Assay used: immunoSEQ multiplex PCR; TCRdb lists only in-frame clones, some missing. This table holds almost 90,000 clones, 86% found once. The junction had 11 bases not matched to a gene; V was cut back by 6 bases and J by 6 bases. The germline V gene has CDR1 MNHEY and CDR2 SVGAGI. The CDR3 runs to 15 residues. This chain uses TRBV6-5 with TRBJ2-3; 8 bases align to TRBD1. The source is a man aged 25-45 years in good health. The specimen was blood. The CDR3 here is CASSLRQGAGDTQYF. In DNA form, the CDR3 reads TGTGCCAGCAGCCTTCGGCAGGGGGCCGGTGATACGCAGTATTTT.